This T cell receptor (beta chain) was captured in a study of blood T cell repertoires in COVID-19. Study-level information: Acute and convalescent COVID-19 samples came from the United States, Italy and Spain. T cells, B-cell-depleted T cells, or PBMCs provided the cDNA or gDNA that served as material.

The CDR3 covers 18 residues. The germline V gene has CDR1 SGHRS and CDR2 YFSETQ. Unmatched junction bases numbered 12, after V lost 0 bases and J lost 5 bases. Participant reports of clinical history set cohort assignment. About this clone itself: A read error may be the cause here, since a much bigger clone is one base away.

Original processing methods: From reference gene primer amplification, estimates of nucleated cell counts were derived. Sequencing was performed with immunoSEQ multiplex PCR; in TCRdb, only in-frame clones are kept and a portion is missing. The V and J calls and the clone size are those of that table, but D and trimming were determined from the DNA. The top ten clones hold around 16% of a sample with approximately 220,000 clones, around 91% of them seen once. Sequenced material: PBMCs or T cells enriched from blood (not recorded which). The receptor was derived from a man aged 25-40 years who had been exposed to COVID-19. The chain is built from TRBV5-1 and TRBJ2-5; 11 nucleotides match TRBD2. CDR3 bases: TGCGCCAGCAGCTTGGGGGGAAATAGCGGGGGGGCCGGGGAGACCCAGTACTTC. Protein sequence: CASSLGGNSGGAGETQYF.